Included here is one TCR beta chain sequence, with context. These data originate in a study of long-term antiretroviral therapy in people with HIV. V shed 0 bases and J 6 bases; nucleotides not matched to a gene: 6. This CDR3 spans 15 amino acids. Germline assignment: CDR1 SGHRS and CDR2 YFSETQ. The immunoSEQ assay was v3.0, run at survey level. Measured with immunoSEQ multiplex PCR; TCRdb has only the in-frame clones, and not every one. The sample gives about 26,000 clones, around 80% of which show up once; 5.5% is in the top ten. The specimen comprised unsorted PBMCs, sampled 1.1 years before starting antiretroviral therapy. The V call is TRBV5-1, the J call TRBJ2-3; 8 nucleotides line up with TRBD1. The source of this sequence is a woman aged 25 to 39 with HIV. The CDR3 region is CASSLGGTGVDTQYF. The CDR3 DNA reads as TGCGCCAGCAGCTTGGGAGGGACAGGTGTGGATACGCAGTATTTT.